The clone carrying this TCR beta chain occurred many times. Its antigen is not known. Unsorted whole blood yielded the blood RNA, and germline DNA was also extracted. The patients lived with chronic HBV infection and had not yet received any treatment. The data belong to a study of tumor-infiltrating lymphocytes in primary liver carcinoma. Study-wide findings and caveats: The difference in top-250-clone fraction between tumors and blood was significant, favoring tumors (p = 0.039).

Trimming took 6 bases from V and 2 from J; bases not matched to a gene: 9. The length of the CDR3 is 15 residues. Starting material of around 460 ng total RNA yielded TCR beta cDNA via a constant-region primer. The TCR beta library was amplified through three nested multiplex PCR rounds in a modified ARM-PCR procedure. With TRBV1-TRBV30 forward primers and a C-beta reverse primer, the first two PCR rounds were run for approximately 10 cycles each. TCRdb independently ran MiXCR on the multiplex PCR reads; one entry per CDR3 protein. The table includes 310,000 or so distinct CDR3 sequences, around 60% detected once.

The sequence was collected from a man aged 35-49 years with primary liver carcinoma and hepatitis B virus infection. The V call is TRBV12-3 or TRBV12-4, the J call TRBJ2-7; 8 positions agree with TRBD1. Sequenced input: peripheral blood. CDR3 in DNA: TGTGCCAGCAGGAACAGGGGGGCAAAGCCCTACGAGCAGTACTTC. Translated, it gives CASRNRGAKPYEQYF.